A single T cell receptor (beta chain) is shown here with its context. TCRdb ran MiXCR on the RT-PCR reads and lists one entry per CDR3 protein. The sample contains about 200,000 distinct CDR3 sequences, about 37% of which appear only once. These data come from a study of patients and donors after allogeneic stem cell transplantation. The CDR3 consists of 13 residues. The germline gives CDR1 DFQATT, CDR2 SNEGSKA (reference sequence). V was trimmed by 3 bases and J by 2 bases, leaving 11 bases between them. The chain carries TRBV20-1 and TRBJ2-7; D perhaps matches TRBD2 (6 bases). Sequencing used blood, either unsorted or a sorted T cell fraction (not recorded which). The clonotype originates from a human donor who was either an allogeneic HSCT recipient or a stem cell or donor lymphocyte infusion donor (not recorded which). It is not recorded whose cells these are; they may come from a transplant donor. The CDR3 bases are TGCAGTGCTAGTAAGGAGGGAGCCTACGAGCAGTACTTC. Translated: CSASKEGAYEQYF.